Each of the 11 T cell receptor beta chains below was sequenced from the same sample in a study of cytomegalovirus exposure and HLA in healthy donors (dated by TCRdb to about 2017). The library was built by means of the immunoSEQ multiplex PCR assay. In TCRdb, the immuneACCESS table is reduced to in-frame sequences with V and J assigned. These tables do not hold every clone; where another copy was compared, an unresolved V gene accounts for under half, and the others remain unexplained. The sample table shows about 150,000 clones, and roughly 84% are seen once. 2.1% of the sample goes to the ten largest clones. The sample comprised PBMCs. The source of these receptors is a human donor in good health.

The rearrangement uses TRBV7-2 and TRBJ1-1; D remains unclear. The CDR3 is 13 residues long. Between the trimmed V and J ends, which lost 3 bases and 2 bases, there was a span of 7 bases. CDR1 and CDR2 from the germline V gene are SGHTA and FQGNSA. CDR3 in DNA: TGTGCCAGCAGCTTGACACAAAACACTGAAGCTTTCTTT. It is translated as CASSLTQNTEAFF.

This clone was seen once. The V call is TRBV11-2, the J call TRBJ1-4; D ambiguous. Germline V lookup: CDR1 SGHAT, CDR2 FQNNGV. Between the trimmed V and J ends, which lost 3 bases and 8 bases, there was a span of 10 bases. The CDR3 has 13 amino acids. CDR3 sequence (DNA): TGTGCCAGCAGCTTTCTTAGGAGGGAAAAACTGTTTTTT. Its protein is CASSFLRREKLFF.

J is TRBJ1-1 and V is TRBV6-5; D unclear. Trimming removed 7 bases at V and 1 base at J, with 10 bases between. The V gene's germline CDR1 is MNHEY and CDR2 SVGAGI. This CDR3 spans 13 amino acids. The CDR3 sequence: CASNNVPNTEAFF. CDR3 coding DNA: TGTGCCAGCAACAATGTACCGAACACTGAAGCTTTCTTT.

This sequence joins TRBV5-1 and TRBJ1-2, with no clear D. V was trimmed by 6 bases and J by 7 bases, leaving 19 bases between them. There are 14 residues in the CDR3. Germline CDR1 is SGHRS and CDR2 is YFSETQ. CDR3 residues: CASTREGQSGGYTF. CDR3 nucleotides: TGCGCCAGCACCCGGGAAGGGCAATCTGGTGGCTACACCTTC.

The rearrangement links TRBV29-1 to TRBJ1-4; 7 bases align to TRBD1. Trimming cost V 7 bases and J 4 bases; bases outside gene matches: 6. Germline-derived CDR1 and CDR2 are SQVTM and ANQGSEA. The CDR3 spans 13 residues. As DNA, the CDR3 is TGCAGCGCTCGGGGACAGTTTAATGAAAAACTGTTTTTT. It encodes CSARGQFNEKLFF.

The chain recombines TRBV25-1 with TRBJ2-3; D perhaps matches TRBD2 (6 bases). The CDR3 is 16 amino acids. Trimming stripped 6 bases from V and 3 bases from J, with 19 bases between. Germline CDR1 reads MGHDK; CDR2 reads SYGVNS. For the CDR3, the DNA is TGTGCCAGCAGGGCAAGACTAGGGCCCGAGACAGATACGCAGTATTTT. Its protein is CASRARLGPETDTQYF.

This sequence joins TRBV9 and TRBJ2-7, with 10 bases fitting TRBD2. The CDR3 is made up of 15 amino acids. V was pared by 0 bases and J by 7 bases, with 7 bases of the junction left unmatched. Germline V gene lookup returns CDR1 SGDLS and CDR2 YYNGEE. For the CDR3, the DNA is TGTGCCAGCAGCGTAGCGGCCCAACTAGCGGGGGAGCAGTACTTC. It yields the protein CASSVAAQLAGEQYF.

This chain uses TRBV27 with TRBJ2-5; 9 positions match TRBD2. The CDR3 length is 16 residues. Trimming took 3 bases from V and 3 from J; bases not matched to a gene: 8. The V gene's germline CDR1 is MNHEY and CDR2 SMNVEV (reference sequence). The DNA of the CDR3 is TGTGCCAGCAGTTTGACTAGCGGAGTGAAAAAAGAGACCCAGTACTTC. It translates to CASSLTSGVKKETQYF.

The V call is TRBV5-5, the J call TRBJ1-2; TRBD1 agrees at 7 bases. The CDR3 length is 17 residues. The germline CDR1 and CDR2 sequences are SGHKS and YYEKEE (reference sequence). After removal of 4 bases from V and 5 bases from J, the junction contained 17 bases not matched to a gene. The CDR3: CASSRGDSLPSSYGYTF. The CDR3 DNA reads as TGTGCCAGCAGCCGAGGGGACAGTCTACCCTCCTCTTATGGCTACACCTTC. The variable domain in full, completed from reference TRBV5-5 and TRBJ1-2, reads DAGVTQSPTHLIKTRGQQVTLRCSPISGHKSVSWYQQVLGQGPQFIFQYYEKEERGRGNFPDRFSARQFPNYSSELNVNALLLGDSALYLCASSRGDSLPSSYGYTFGSGTRLTVV.

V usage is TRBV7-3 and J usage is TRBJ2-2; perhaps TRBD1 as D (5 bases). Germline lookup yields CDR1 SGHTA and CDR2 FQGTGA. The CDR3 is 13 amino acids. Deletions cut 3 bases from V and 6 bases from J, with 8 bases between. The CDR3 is CASSFQGPGELFF. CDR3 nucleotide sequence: TGTGCCAGCAGCTTCCAGGGCCCCGGGGAGCTGTTTTTT. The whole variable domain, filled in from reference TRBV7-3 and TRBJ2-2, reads GAGVSQTPSNKVTEKGKYVELRCDPISGHTALYWYRQSLGQGPEFLIYFQGTGAADDSGLPNDRFFAVRPEGSVSTLKIQRTERGDSAVYLCASSFQGPGELFFGEGSRLTVL.

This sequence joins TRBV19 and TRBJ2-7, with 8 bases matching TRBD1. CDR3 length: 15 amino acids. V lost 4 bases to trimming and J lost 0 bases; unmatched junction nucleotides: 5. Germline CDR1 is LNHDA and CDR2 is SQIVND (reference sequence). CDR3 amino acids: CASSKLGQVSYEQYF. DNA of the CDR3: TGTGCCAGTAGTAAGCTGGGACAGGTCTCCTACGAGCAGTACTTC.